The 10 T cell receptor beta chains given below trace back to one sample, sequenced in a study of blood T cell repertoires in COVID-19 (dated by TCRdb to the early 2020s). Library generation was performed with the immunoSEQ multiplex PCR assay. As stored in TCRdb, this immuneACCESS dataset retains in-frame rearrangements with V and J assigned. A fraction of the clones does not appear; measured against another copy, unresolved V genes explain less than half of the discrepancy, and the remainder lacks a known reason. The sample has 290,000 or so clones on record, nearly 90% of them singletons. The top ten clonotypes cover 3.5% to 4.5% of the sample. What was sequenced was PBMCs or T cells enriched from blood (not recorded which). The receptor source for this set is a woman between 18 and 29 years old with acute COVID-19.

The J gene is TRBJ2-1, the V gene TRBV3-1 (or the pseudogene TRBV3-2); 8 bases are a match to TRBD2. The CDR3 spans 15 residues. J was trimmed by 7 bases and V by 4 bases; bases with no gene match: 9. Germline loops: CDR1 LGHDT, CDR2 YNNKEL (reference sequence). CDR3 nucleotide sequence: TGTGCCAGCAGCCCTGGGCCAGCGGGAGTGAATGAGCAGTTCTTC. It encodes CASSPGPAGVNEQFF.

DNA for the CDR3: TGTGCCAGCAGCATGATAGCGGGGCAAGAGACCCAGTACTTC. This gives the protein CASSMIAGQETQYF. The chain has TRBV14 and TRBJ2-5, with 8 bases aligning to TRBD2. The CDR3 contains 14 residues. The germline gives CDR1 SGHDN, CDR2 FVKESK. J was trimmed by 2 bases and V by 5 bases; bases with no gene match: 4.

The CDR3 nucleotides are TGTGCCAGCAGTTCAGGACAGGGTAAATACGAGCAGTACTTC. Protein product: CASSSGQGKYEQYF. The J gene is TRBJ2-7, the V gene TRBV28; 8 bases fit TRBD1. Trimming at V came to 4 bases and at J to 4 bases, leaving 6 bases not matched to a gene. This CDR3 comprises 14 residues. CDR1 is MDHEN, CDR2 SYDVKM, per germline.

The chain couples TRBV28 to TRBJ1-2, with a possible D match to TRBD1 (5 bases). Germline CDR1 and CDR2: MDHEN and SYDVKM. There are 16 residues in the CDR3. The V and J ends lost 3 bases and 0 bases respectively, with 14 bases between them. The CDR3 coding sequence is TGTGCCAGCAGTTTTCGTAGGGGCAGGGCTAACTATGGCTACACCTTC. Its protein product is CASSFRRGRANYGYTF.

The rearrangement uses TRBV12-3 or TRBV12-4 and TRBJ1-1; weak D call: TRBD1 (5 bases). V lost 10 bases and J 1 base, leaving 13 bases between the germline ends. This CDR3 has 13 residues. The CDR3 sequence is CATIRTSNTEAFF. CDR3 in DNA: TGTGCCACCATCAGGACATCGAACACTGAAGCTTTCTTT.

Only one count was recorded for this clone. This chain connects TRBV5-6 to TRBJ1-5; TRBD1 might be the D (5 bases). The CDR3 sequence is 14 residues long. Germline CDR1 SGHDT, CDR2 YYEEEE. With 0 bases removed from V and 9 bases from J, the gap between germline ends came to 13 bases. Here the CDR3 reads CASSLGGLDSPQHF. CDR3 nucleotides: TGTGCCAGCAGCTTGGGGGGACTGGATTCGCCCCAGCATTTT.

This chain joins TRBV7-3 and TRBJ2-5, with 7 bases identical to TRBD1. The CDR3 contains 13 residues. Germline CDR1 SGHTA, CDR2 FQGTGA. The junction had 4 bases not matched to a gene; V was cut back by 6 bases and J by 3 bases. The CDR3 loop is CASSSDREETQYF. The DNA for the CDR3 is TGTGCCAGCAGTTCCGACAGGGAAGAGACCCAGTACTTC.

This clone was detected once. This chain joins TRBV24-1 and TRBJ1-2, with 9 bases aligning to TRBD1. Germline CDR1 reads KGHDR; CDR2 reads SFDVKD. This CDR3 contains 13 residues. With 2 bases clipped from V and 7 bases from J, the junction kept 1 base outside the gene matches. In DNA, the CDR3 is TGTGCCACCAGTGATTGGACAGGGGCTGGCTACACCTTC. It translates to CATSDWTGAGYTF.

In nucleotides, the CDR3 is TGTGCCAGCAGCGGCCCCGGGGATGAGCAGTTCTTC. Amino acid sequence: CASSGPGDEQFF. The V gene is TRBV7-9, the J gene TRBJ2-1, with D maybe TRBD2 (5 bases). The CDR3 loop spans 12 amino acids. The germline V and J ends were trimmed by 5 bases and 8 bases, with 10 bases remaining between them. The germline gives CDR1 SEHNR, CDR2 FQNEAQ (reference sequence). The variable domain in full, with the rest retrieved from reference TRBV7-9 and TRBJ2-1, is DTGVSQNPRHKITKRGQNVTFRCDPISEHNRLYWYRQTLGQGPEFLTYFQNEAQLEKSRLLSDRFSAERPKGSFSTLEIQRTEQGDSAMYLCASSGPGDEQFFGPGTRLTVL.

The DNA of the CDR3 is TGTGCCAGCAGCTTAGATCAGGTAAATCAGCCCCAGCATTTT. It translates to CASSLDQVNQPQHF. This chain links TRBV7-2 with TRBJ1-5; D gene unclear. The CDR3 consists of 14 residues. V dropped 1 base and J dropped 4 bases, with 8 bases sitting between them. CDR1 and CDR2 from the germline V gene are SGHTA and FQGNSA.